Listed below are T cell receptor beta chains from one sample, sequenced in a study of T-cell reconstitution after alpha-beta-depleted transplantation in children. Using its own MiXCR run on the PCR reads, TCRdb lists one record per CDR3 protein. This sample has about 980,000 distinct CDR3 sequences; about 30% occur once, and the top ten carry about 28%. Material: PBMCs, mostly from graft donor cells, obtained 360 days after TCRalphabeta/CD19-depleted stem cell transplant. Every receptor here comes from a boy under two years old who had a stem cell transplant for SCID, so the T cells may come from the graft donor. Both conserved end residues are part of each CDR3. A D gene is named only where the DNA matches it firmly. Rows give clone size only sometimes, using once, few, many, or a class for an expanded clone.

CDR3	DNA	D	length	J	size	V
CATTGLAQNEQFF	TGTGCCACCACCGGACTAGCGCAAAATGAGCAGTTCTTC	TRBD2	13	TRBJ2-1	many	TRBV12-3/TRBV12-4
CAISGPLLAGGPTRTDTQYF	TGTGCCATCAGTGGGCCCTTACTAGCGGGGGGTCCCACTCGCACAGATACGCAGTATTTT	TRBD2	20	TRBJ2-3	.	TRBV10-3
CASSQREGQETQYF	TGCGCCAGCAGCCAGCGGGAGGGCCAAGAGACCCAGTACTTC	TRBD2	14	TRBJ2-5	few	TRBV4-1
CASSQGGSEYF	TGTGCCAGCAGCCAAGGGGGCTCTGAGTACTTC	.	11	TRBJ2-4	few	TRBV3-1
CASVLSGGSNTEAFF	TGTGCCAGCGTCCTGTCCGGGGGTTCGAACACTGAAGCTTTCTTT	.	15	TRBJ1-1	.	TRBV28
CASGGGPSQIRSIF	.	.	14	TRBJ2-3	.	TRBV12-3/TRBV12-4
CASSEIYEQYF	TGTGCCAGCAGTGAAATATACGAGCAGTACTTC	.	11	TRBJ2-7	many	TRBV2
CASSLISAGWRVEQFF	TGTGCCAGCAGCTTAATTTCGGCGGGGTGGCGGGTTGAGCAGTTCTTC	.	16	TRBJ2-1	many	TRBV7-8
CASQPADTGRSNYGYTF	TGCGCCAGCCAACCTGCGGATACCGGGAGATCTAACTATGGCTACACCTTC	.	17	TRBJ1-2	.	TRBV5-1
CASSLWVSGGLSYNEQFF	TGTGCCAGCAGTTTATGGGTTAGCGGGGGACTCTCCTACAATGAGCAGTTCTTC	TRBD2	18	TRBJ2-1	.	TRBV12-3/TRBV12-4
CASSANRVSYEQYF	TGTGCCAGCAGTGCAAACAGGGTTTCCTACGAGCAGTACTTC	.	14	TRBJ2-7	once	TRBV27
CASSQAGRGSGPPTDTQYF	TGCGCCAGCAGCCAAGCTGGGAGGGGCTCCGGGCCTCCCACAGATACGCAGTATTTT	TRBD2	19	TRBJ2-3	.	TRBV4-1
CASSYYIPLQLHEQFF	TGTGCCAGCAGTTACTATATCCCTTTACAGCTCCATGAGCAGTTCTTC	.	16	TRBJ2-1	few	TRBV6-2/TRBV6-3
CASSQRWQGAGTQYF	TGTGCCAGCAGCCAGAGGTGGCAGGGGGCTGGGACCCAGTACTTC	TRBD1	15	TRBJ2-5	.	TRBV4-2
CASSLVGQAYNEQFF	TGTGCCAGCAGTTTAGTGGGACAGGCCTACAATGAGCAGTTCTTC	TRBD1	15	TRBJ2-1	few	TRBV12-3/TRBV12-4
CASSGGAYPGTDYNEQFF	TGTGCCAGCAGCGGAGGAGCCTATCCCGGGACTGACTACAATGAGCAGTTCTTC	.	18	TRBJ2-1	.	TRBV9
CATAPGSYNEQFF	TGTGCCACAGCCCCGGGCTCCTACAATGAGCAGTTCTTC	.	13	TRBJ2-1	.	TRBV24-1
CASSTTSQGEPLTDTQYF	TGTGCCAGCAGCACAACGTCCCAGGGGGAACCACTCACAGATACGCAGTATTTT	TRBD1	18	TRBJ2-3	.	TRBV11-1
CAISERPRNQPQHF	TGTGCCATCAGTGAGCGCCCCAGGAATCAGCCCCAGCATTTT	.	14	TRBJ1-5	few	TRBV10-3
CASSYVLRTQTYEQYF	TGTGCCAGCAGTTACGTTCTCCGGACACAAACCTACGAGCAGTACTTC	.	16	TRBJ2-7	.	TRBV6-5
CASSFSRQGSYEQYF	TGTGCCAGCAGCTTCTCCCGACAGGGCTCCTACGAGCAGTACTTC	TRBD1	15	TRBJ2-7	.	TRBV7-2
CASSHNRAGLKNIQYF	TGTGCCAGCAGCCACAACAGGGCTGGATTAAAAAACATTCAGTACTTC	.	16	TRBJ2-4	.	TRBV28
CSVPGGSANQPQHF	TGCAGCGTTCCAGGGGGCAGTGCCAATCAGCCCCAGCATTTT	TRBD1	14	TRBJ1-5	.	TRBV29-1
CASTLQGTNQPQHF	TGTGCCAGCACCCTACAGGGGACAAATCAGCCCCAGCATTTT	TRBD1	14	TRBJ1-5	few	TRBV12-3/TRBV12-4
CASSLRGPGTGELFF	TGTGCCAGCAGTTTGAGGGGGCCGGGCACCGGGGAGCTGTTTTTT	TRBD1	15	TRBJ2-2	.	TRBV2
CASSFTDPTDTQYF	TGTGCCAGCAGTTTCACGGATCCCACAGATACGCAGTATTTT	.	14	TRBJ2-3	few	TRBV6-5
CASSQPIPGAPGADTQYF	TGCGCCAGCAGCCAGCCCATCCCCGGGGCACCGGGGGCAGATACGCAGTATTTT	.	18	TRBJ2-3	.	TRBV4-1
CASSYSVSPYEQYF	TGTGCCAGCAGTTACTCCGTATCGCCCTACGAGCAGTACTTC	.	14	TRBJ2-7	.	TRBV6-5
CASSQADSPTDTQYF	TGCGCCAGCAGCCAAGCAGACAGCCCCACAGATACGCAGTATTTT	.	15	TRBJ2-3	few	TRBV4-1
CSARDGVRPEQFF	TGCAGTGCTAGAGATGGTGTCCGACCCGAGCAGTTCTTC	.	13	TRBJ2-1	.	TRBV20-1
CASSFGGLLDALHF	TGTGCCAGCAGCTTTGGAGGCCTCCTCGATGCCCTCCACTTT	.	14	TRBJ1-6	few	TRBV7-9
CSARGLAGNTDTQYF	TGCAGTGCTAGGGGACTAGCGGGGAACACAGATACGCAGTATTTT	TRBD2	15	TRBJ2-3	few	TRBV20-1
CASSAYTGEQYF	TGTGCCAGCAGCGCCTACACGGGCGAGCAGTACTTC	.	12	TRBJ2-7	many	TRBV11-2
CASSLDVSYNEQFF	TGTGCCAGCAGCTTAGATGTCTCCTACAATGAGCAGTTCTTC	.	14	TRBJ2-1	.	TRBV7-2
CASSLTGGGPTDTQYF	TGTGCCAGCAGCTTAACGGGCGGGGGACCTACAGATACGCAGTATTTT	TRBD2	16	TRBJ2-3	.	TRBV7-3
CAISESIGQRSSGNTIYF	TGTGCCATCAGTGAGTCGATCGGGCAGAGAAGCTCTGGAAACACCATATATTTT	.	18	TRBJ1-3	.	TRBV10-3
CSARGDRDTFYEQYF	TGCAGTGCCCGAGGCGACCGGGACACTTTCTACGAGCAGTACTTC	.	15	TRBJ2-7	.	TRBV20-1
CSATLDPVQGVGYEQYF	TGCAGTGCTACCCTTGACCCAGTACAGGGTGTAGGCTACGAGCAGTACTTC	.	17	TRBJ2-7	.	TRBV20-1
CATINSGTLDYEQYF	TGTGCCACCATCAATTCCGGGACCCTCGACTACGAGCAGTACTTC	.	15	TRBJ2-7	.	TRBV24-1
CSARSFSGFSNQPQHF	TGCAGTGCTAGGAGTTTCTCTGGGTTTAGCAATCAGCCCCAGCATTTT	.	16	TRBJ1-5	.	TRBV20-1
CASSDLGLGGTGELFF	TGTGCCAGCAGTGACTTGGGACTAGGGGGGACCGGGGAGCTGTTTTTT	TRBD2	16	TRBJ2-2	few	TRBV28
CSARDLAAYNEQFF	TGCAGTGCTAGAGATCTAGCGGCCTACAATGAGCAGTTCTTC	TRBD2	14	TRBJ2-1	.	TRBV20-1
CSASLGLDEQYF	TGCAGTGCTAGTTTGGGGTTGGACGAGCAGTACTTC	.	12	TRBJ2-7	few	TRBV20-1
CASRSKQDAFF	TGTGCCAGCAGATCCAAACAGGACGCTTTCTTT	.	11	TRBJ1-1	.	TRBV28